This TCR beta chain appears in the sequencing data of a study of blood T cell repertoires in COVID-19. About the study: Acute and convalescent COVID-19 specimens originated in the United States, Italy and Spain. PBMCs, B-cell-depleted T cells, or T cells provided the cDNA or gDNA that made up the material.

The CDR3 covers 14 residues. The V end lost 6 bases, the J end lost 0 bases, and 8 bases lay between the germline ends. Germline assignment: CDR1 MDHEN and CDR2 SYDVKM. Clones were read by immunoSEQ multiplex PCR, and TCRdb kept only the in-frame ones, dropping some. The sample has about 81,000 clones; around 92% are singletons. Sequenced material: peripheral blood. The chain links TRBV28 to TRBJ1-4; D is perhaps TRBD1 (6 bases). The sequence was collected from a woman aged 45-60 years in a cohort sampled during active COVID-19. The CDR3 region has the DNA TGTGCCAGCAGCCACAGGGCAACTAATGAAAAACTGTTTTTT. Translated: CASSHRATNEKLFF.